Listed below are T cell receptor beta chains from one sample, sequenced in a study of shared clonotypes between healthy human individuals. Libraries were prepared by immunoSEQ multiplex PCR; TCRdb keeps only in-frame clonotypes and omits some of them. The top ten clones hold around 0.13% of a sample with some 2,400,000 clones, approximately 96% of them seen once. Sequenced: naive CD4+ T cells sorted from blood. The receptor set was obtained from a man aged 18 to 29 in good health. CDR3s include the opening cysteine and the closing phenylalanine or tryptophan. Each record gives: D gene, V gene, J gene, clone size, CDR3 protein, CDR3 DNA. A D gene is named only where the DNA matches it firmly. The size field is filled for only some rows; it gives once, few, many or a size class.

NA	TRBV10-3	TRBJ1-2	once	CAISESKGQYYGYTF	TGTGCCATCAGTGAGTCGAAAGGACAGTACTATGGCTACACCTTC
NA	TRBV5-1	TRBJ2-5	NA	CASSLDAYQETQYF	TGCGCCAGCAGCTTGGATGCGTATCAAGAGACCCAGTACTTC
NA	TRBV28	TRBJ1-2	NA	CASRRKGGPDYGYTF	TGTGCCAGCAGACGGAAGGGGGGGCCCGACTATGGCTACACCTTC
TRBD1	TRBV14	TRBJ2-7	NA	CASSPVPGQGSSSYEQYF	TGTGCCAGCAGCCCAGTCCCGGGACAGGGTTCGAGCTCCTACGAGCAGTACTTC
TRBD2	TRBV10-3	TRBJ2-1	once	CAISALTGGPYEQFF	TGTGCCATCAGTGCCTTGACGGGGGGGCCCTATGAGCAGTTCTTC
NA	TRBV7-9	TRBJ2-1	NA	CASSSLGGASYNEQFF	TGTGCCAGCAGCTCCTTAGGGGGAGCGTCCTACAATGAGCAGTTCTTC
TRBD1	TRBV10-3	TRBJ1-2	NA	CAISNGQGGGYTF	TGTGCCATCAGCAACGGACAGGGCGGCGGCTACACCTTC
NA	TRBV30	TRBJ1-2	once	CAWRWEGNYGYTF	TGTGCCTGGAGGTGGGAGGGTAACTATGGCTACACCTTC
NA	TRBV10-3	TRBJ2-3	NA	CAISWHPPDTQYF	TGTGCCATCAGTTGGCACCCCCCAGATACGCAGTATTTT
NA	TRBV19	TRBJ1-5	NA	CASSIVGSVSNQPQHF	TGTGCCAGTAGTATAGTAGGGTCAGTTAGCAATCAGCCCCAGCATTTT
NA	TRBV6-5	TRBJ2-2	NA	CASLPFYSNTGELFF	TGTGCCTCCCTACCCTTCTACTCGAACACCGGGGAGCTGTTTTTT
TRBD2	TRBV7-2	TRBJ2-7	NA	CASSRTSGGNEQYF	TGTGCCAGCAGTCGGACTAGCGGAGGGAACGAGCAGTACTTC
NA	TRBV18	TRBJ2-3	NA	CASSPPASRSTDTQYF	TGTGCCAGCTCACCCCCGGCTAGCAGAAGCACAGATACGCAGTATTTT
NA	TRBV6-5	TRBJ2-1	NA	CASSPSGGPYNEQFF	TGTGCCAGCAGTCCAAGTGGGGGACCCTACAATGAGCAGTTCTTC
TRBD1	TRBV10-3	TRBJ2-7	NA	CAIKGQGEGYEQYF	TGTGCCATCAAAGGACAGGGGGAGGGCTACGAGCAGTACTTC
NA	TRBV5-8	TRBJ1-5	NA	CASSSRQRNQPQHF	TGTGCCAGCAGCTCCAGACAGCGCAATCAGCCCCAGCATTTT
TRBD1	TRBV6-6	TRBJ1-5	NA	CASGQGEVQPQHF	TGTGCCAGCGGACAGGGAGAAGTTCAGCCCCAGCATTTT
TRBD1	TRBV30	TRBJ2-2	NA	CAWSVQGGTGELFF	TGTGCCTGGAGTGTACAGGGGGGAACCGGGGAGCTGTTTTTT
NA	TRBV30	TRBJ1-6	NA	CAWSVQRTLSSPLHF	TGTGCCTGGAGTGTACAAAGAACCTTGAGTTCACCCCTCCACTTT
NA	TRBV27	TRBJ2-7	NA	CASSSSPHYEQYF	TGTGCCAGCAGTTCAAGTCCCCACTACGAGCAGTACTTC
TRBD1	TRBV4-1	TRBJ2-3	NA	CASSGQGANTQYF	TGCGCCAGCAGTGGACAGGGGGCGAATACGCAGTATTTT
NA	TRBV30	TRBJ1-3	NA	CAFTQDSGNTIYF	TGTGCTTTCACCCAGGACTCTGGAAACACCATATATTTT
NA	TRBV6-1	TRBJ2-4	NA	CASSETGMAKNIQYF	TGTGCCAGCAGTGAAACAGGGATGGCCAAAAACATTCAGTACTTC
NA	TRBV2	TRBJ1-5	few	CASSEFRQPQHF	TGTGCCAGCAGTGAATTTCGGCAGCCCCAGCATTTT
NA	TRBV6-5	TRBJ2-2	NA	CASSPTGYRLFF	TGTGCCAGCAGTCCCACGGGATACAGGCTGTTTTTT
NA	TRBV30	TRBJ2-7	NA	CAWSRDFHEQYF	TGTGCCTGGAGCAGGGATTTCCACGAGCAGTACTTC
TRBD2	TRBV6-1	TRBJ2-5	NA	CASSEGIFLAAGGPKTQYF	TGTGCCAGCAGTGAAGGAATATTCTTAGCGGCGGGGGGCCCCAAGACCCAGTACTTC
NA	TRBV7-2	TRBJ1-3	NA	CASSSPGRGNTIYF	TGTGCCAGCAGTTCCCCGGGTAGGGGAAACACCATATATTTT
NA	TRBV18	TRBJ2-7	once	CASSLRLGAGEQYF	TGTGCCAGCTCACTACGACTGGGCGCGGGCGAGCAGTACTTC
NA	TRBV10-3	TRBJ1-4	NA	CAISESQIATNEKLFF	TGTGCCATCAGTGAGTCGCAGATAGCAACTAATGAAAAACTGTTTTTT
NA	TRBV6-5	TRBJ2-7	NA	CASSYVWSSYEQYF	TGTGCCAGCAGTTACGTGTGGAGCTCCTACGAGCAGTACTTC
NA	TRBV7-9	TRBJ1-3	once	CASSLSGVGNTIYF	TGTGCCAGCAGTTTATCAGGGGTCGGGAACACCATATATTTT
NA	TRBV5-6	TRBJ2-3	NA	CASSFTTSTDTQYF	TGTGCCAGCAGCTTCACCACTAGCACAGATACGCAGTATTTT
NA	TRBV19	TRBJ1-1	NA	CASSMRGEAFF	TGTGCCAGTAGTATGCGGGGAGAAGCTTTCTTT
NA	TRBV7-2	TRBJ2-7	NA	CASSITGTSYEQYF	TGTGCCAGCAGCATTACCGGGACGAGCTACGAGCAGTACTTC
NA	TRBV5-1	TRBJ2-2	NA	CASSSGQPNTGELFF	TGCGCCAGCAGCTCTGGACAGCCGAACACCGGGGAGCTGTTTTTT
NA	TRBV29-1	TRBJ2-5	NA	CSFQVGVGETQYF	TGCAGCTTCCAAGTTGGGGTTGGAGAGACCCAGTACTTC
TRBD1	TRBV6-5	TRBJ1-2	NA	CASSSRTGTYGYTF	TGTGCCAGCAGTTCCCGGACAGGGACCTATGGCTACACCTTC
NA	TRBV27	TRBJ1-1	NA	CASSPVVGGTEAFF	TGTGCCAGCAGTCCGGTCGTCGGGGGCACTGAAGCTTTCTTT
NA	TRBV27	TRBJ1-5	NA	CASSFWGEGQPQHF	TGTGCCAGCAGTTTTTGGGGGGAGGGTCAGCCCCAGCATTTT
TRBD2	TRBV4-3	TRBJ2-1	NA	CASSQLAGVKNEQFF	TGCGCCAGCAGCCAGCTAGCGGGAGTAAAAAATGAGCAGTTCTTC
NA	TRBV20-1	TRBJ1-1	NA	CSARATEAFF	TGCAGTGCTAGAGCCACTGAAGCTTTCTTT
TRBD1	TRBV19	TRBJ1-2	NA	CASRRIGTENYGYTF	TGTGCCAGTAGACGCATAGGGACAGAGAACTATGGCTACACCTTC
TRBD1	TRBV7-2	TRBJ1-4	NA	CASSYPGQFNEKLFF	TGTGCCAGCAGCTATCCGGGACAGTTTAATGAAAAACTGTTTTTT
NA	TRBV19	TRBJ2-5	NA	CASSMVSGVETQYF	TGTGCCAGTAGTATGGTCTCGGGAGTGGAGACCCAGTACTTC
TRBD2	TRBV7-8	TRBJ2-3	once	CASSLLAAYTDTQYF	TGTGCCAGCAGCCTACTAGCGGCCTACACAGATACGCAGTATTTT
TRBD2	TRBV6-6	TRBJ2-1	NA	CASSFSGGASEQFF	TGTGCCAGCAGTTTCAGCGGGGGGGCCAGTGAGCAGTTCTTC
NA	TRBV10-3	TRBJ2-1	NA	CAISDQTDEQFF	TGTGCCATCAGTGACCAGACAGATGAGCAGTTCTTC
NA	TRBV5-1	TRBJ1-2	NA	CASSLDTANFGYTF	TGCGCCAGCAGCTTGGATACAGCTAACTTTGGCTACACCTTC
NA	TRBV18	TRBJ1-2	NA	CASSPPGGAGGFYGYTF	TGTGCCAGCTCACCACCGGGGGGGGCTGGAGGATTCTATGGCTACACCTTC
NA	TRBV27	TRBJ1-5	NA	CASGQANNQPQHF	TGTGCCAGCGGGCAGGCCAACAATCAGCCCCAGCATTTT